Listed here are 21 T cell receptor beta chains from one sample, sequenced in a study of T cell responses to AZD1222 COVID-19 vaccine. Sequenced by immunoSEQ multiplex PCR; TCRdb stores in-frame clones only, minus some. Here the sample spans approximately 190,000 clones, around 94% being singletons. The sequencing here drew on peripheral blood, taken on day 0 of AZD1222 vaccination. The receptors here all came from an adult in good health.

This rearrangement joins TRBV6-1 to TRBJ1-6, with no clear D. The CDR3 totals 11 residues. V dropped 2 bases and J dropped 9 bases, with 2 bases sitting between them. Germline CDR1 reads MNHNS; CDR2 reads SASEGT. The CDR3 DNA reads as TGTGCCAGCAGTGAAAGTTCACCCCTCCACTTT. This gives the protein CASSESSPLHF.

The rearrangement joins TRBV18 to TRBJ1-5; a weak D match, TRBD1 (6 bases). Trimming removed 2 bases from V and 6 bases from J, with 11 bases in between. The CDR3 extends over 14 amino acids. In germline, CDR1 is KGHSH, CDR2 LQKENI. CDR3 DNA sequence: TGTGCCAGCTCACCAAACAGGGAAAGTCAGCCCCAGCATTTT. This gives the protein CASSPNRESQPQHF.

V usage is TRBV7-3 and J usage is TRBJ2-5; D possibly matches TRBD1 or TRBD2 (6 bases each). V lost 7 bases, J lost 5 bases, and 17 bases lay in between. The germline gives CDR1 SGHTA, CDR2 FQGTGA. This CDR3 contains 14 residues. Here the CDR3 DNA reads TGTGCCAGCATTGCCGGGGGCCTGGGGGAGACCCAGTACTTC. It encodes CASIAGGLGETQYF.

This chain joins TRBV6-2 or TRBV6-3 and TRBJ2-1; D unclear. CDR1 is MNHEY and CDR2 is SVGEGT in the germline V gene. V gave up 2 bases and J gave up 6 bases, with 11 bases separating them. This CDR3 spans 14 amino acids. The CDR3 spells CASSYPSVGNEQFF. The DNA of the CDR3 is TGTGCCAGCAGTTACCCCAGCGTTGGCAATGAGCAGTTCTTC.

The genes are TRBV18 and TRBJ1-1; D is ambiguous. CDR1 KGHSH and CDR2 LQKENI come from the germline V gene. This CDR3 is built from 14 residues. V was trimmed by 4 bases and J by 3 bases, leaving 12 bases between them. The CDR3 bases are TGTGCCAGCTCACAGACCCGGGGAGACACTGAAGCTTTCTTT. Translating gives CASSQTRGDTEAFF.

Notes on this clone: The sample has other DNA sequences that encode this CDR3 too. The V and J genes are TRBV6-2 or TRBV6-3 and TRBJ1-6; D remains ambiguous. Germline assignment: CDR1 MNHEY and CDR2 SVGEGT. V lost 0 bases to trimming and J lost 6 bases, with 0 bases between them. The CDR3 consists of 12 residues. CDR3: CASSYSNSPLHF. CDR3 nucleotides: TGTGCCAGCAGTTACTCTAATTCACCCCTCCACTTT.

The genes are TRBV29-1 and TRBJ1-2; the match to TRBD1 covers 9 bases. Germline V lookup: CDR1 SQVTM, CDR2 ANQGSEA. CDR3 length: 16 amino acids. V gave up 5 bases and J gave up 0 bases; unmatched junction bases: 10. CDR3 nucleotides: TGCAGCGTTCGATCTGCAAGGACAGGGGCTAACTATGGCTACACCTTC. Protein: CSVRSARTGANYGYTF. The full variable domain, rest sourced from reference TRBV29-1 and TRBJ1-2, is SAVISQKPSRDICQRGTSLTIQCQVDSQVTMMFWYRQQPGQSLTLIATANQGSEATYESGFVIDKFPISRPNLTFSTLTVSNMSPEDSSIYLCSVRSARTGANYGYTFGSGTRLTVV.

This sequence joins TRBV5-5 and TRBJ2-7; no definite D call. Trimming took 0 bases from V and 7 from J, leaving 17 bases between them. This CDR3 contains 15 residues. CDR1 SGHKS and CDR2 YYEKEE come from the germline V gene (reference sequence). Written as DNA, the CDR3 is TGTGCCAGCAGCTTGGAAAGGGCAGTCCCTTTGGAGCAGTACTTC. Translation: CASSLERAVPLEQYF.

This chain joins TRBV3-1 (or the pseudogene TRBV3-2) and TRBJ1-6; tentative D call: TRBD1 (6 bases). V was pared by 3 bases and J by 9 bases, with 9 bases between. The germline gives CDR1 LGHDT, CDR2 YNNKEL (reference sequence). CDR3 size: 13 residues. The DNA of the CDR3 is TGTGCCAGCAGCCAGGCGGACAGTTCACCCCTCCACTTT. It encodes CASSQADSSPLHF.

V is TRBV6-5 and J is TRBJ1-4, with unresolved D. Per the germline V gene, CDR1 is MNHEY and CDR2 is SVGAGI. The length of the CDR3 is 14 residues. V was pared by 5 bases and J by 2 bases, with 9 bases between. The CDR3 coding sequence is TGTGCCAGCAGTCCCGTTGTCACTAATGAAAAACTGTTTTTT. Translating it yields CASSPVVTNEKLFF.

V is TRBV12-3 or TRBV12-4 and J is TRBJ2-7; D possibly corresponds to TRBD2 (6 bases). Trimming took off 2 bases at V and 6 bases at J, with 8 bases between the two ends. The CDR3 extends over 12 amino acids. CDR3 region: CASSLRRGEQYF. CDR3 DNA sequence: TGTGCCAGCAGTTTAAGGAGGGGCGAGCAGTACTTC.

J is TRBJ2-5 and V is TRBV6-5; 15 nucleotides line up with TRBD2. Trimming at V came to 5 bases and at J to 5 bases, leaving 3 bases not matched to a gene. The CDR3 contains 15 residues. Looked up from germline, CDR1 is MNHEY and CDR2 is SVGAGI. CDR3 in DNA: TGTGCCAGCAGTCGTGGGACTAGCGGGGGGGAGACCCAGTACTTC. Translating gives CASSRGTSGGETQYF.

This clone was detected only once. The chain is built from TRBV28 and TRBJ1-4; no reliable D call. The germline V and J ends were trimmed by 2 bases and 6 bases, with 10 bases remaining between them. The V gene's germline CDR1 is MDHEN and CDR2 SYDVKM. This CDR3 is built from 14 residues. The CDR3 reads CASSLGVKYEKLFF. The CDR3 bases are TGTGCCAGCAGTTTAGGTGTTAAATATGAAAAACTGTTTTTT.

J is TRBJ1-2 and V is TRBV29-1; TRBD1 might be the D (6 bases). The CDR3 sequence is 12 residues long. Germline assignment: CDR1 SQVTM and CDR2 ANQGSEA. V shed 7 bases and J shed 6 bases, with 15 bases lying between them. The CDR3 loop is CSATTGRDGYTF. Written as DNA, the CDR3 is TGCAGCGCCACGACAGGCCGGGATGGCTACACCTTC.

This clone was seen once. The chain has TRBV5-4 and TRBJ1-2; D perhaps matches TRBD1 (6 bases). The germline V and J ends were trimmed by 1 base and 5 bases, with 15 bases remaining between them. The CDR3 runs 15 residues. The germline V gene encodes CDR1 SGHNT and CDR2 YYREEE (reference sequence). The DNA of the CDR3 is TGTGCCAGCAGCTTGATGGGGACACAAGGGTATGGCTACACCTTC. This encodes CASSLMGTQGYGYTF.

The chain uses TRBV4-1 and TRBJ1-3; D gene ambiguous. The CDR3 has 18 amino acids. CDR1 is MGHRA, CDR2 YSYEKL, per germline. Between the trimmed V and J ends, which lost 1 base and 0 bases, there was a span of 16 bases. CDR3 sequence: CASSQGVGQPNSGNTIYF. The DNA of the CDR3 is TGCGCCAGCAGCCAAGGAGTCGGCCAACCCAACTCTGGAAACACCATATATTTT.

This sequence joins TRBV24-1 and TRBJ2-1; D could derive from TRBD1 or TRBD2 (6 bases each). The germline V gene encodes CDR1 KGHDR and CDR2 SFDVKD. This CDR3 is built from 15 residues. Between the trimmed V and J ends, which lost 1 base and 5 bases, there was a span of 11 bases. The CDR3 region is CATSDLGGRHNEQFF. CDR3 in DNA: TGTGCCACCAGTGATTTAGGGGGGAGGCACAATGAGCAGTTCTTC.

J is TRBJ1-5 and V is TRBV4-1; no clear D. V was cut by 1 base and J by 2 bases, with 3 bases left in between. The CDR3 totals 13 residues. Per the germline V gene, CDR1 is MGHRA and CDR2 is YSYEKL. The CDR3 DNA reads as TGCGCCAGCAGCCAAGCCCGCAATCAGCCCCAGCATTTT. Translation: CASSQARNQPQHF.

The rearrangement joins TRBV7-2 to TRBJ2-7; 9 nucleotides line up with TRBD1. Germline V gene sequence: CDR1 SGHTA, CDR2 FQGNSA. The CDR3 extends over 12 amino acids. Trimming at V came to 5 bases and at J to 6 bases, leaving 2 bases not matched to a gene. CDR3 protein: CASSRGQGEQYF. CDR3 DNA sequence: TGTGCCAGCAGCAGGGGACAGGGCGAGCAGTACTTC.

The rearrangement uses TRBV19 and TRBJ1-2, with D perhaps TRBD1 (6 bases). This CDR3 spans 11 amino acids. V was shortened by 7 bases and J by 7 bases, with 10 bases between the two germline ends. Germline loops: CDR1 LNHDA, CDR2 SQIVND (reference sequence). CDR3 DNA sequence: TGTGCCAGTACAGGGGTGGGTGGCTACACCTTC. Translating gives CASTGVGGYTF.

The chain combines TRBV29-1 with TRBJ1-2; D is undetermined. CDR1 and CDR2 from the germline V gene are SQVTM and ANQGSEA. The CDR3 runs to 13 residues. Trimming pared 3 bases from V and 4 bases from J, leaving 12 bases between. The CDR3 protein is CSVEGTASYGYTF. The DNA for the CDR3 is TGCAGCGTTGAGGGAACGGCGTCCTATGGCTACACCTTC.